This T cell receptor (beta chain) was sequenced for a study of T cell responses to AZD1222 COVID-19 vaccine. Trimming removed 2 bases at V and 2 bases at J, with 13 bases between. The germline gives CDR1 SGHTA, CDR2 FQGTGA. This CDR3 contains 17 residues. The protocol was immunoSEQ multiplex PCR, while the TCRdb copy is restricted to in-frame clones and leaves out a portion. The sample shows over 75,000 clones, 75% to 90% of them seen only once. This specimen was peripheral blood, taken on day 0 of AZD1222 vaccination. The chain couples TRBV7-3 to TRBJ2-6, with D possibly TRBD1 on 5 matching bases. This receptor was obtained from an adult in good health. CDR3 sequence: CASSLSIGVTGANVLTF. The CDR3 coding sequence is TGTGCCAGCAGCTTATCTATAGGGGTAACTGGGGCCAACGTCCTGACTTTC.